This entry lists 13 T cell receptor beta chains sequenced from one sample in a study of blood T cells in healthy people across ages. Combining a sample-barcoded 5' primer with a J-beta primer mix, a second PCR ran for roughly 7 to 11 cycles. MiXCR, run by TCRdb on the 5' RACE reads, gives a single entry per CDR3 protein. The data show approximately 800,000 distinct CDR3 sequences, with roughly 40% seen just once and roughly 13% held by the top ten. The sequencing input was blood. Receptors originate from a man between 18 and 35 years old in good health.

The genes are TRBV20-1 and TRBJ1-5, with 8 positions matching TRBD1. Germline CDR1 DFQATT, CDR2 SNEGSKA (reference sequence). V dropped 2 bases and J dropped 0; count of bases not matched to a gene: 6. CDR3 size: 16 residues. CDR3 nucleotide sequence: TGCAGTGCTAGACCGGACAGGGACCTTAGCAATCAGCCCCAGCATTTT. It translates to CSARPDRDLSNQPQHF.

A few counts support this clonotype. The V gene is TRBV7-9, the J gene TRBJ2-1; 10 bases agree with TRBD2. This CDR3 contains 15 residues. The germline V gene has CDR1 SEHNR and CDR2 FQNEAQ (reference sequence). V trimming: 5 bases; J trimming: 8 bases; junction bases outside the gene matches: 9. In DNA, the CDR3 is TGTGCCAGCAGCCCTATGGGACTAGCGTGGGATGAGCAGTTCTTC. It yields the protein CASSPMGLAWDEQFF.

This clonotype was recorded a few times. The chain employs TRBV12-3 or TRBV12-4 and TRBJ1-2, with no clear D. The CDR3 runs to 15 residues. V lost 2 bases and J 5 bases, leaving 15 bases between the germline ends. The CDR3 reads CASSLNAGGLYGYTF. In DNA, the CDR3 is TGTGCCAGCAGTTTAAACGCAGGCGGATTATATGGCTACACCTTC.

The V and J genes are TRBV12-3 or TRBV12-4 and TRBJ1-1, with D uncertain. The CDR3 is made up of 10 amino acids. With 3 bases removed from V and 7 bases from J, the gap between germline ends came to 3 bases. The CDR3 reads CASSLYEAFF. The DNA for the CDR3 is TGTGCCAGCAGTTTGTATGAAGCTTTCTTT.

This clonotype was observed a few times. V and J are TRBV7-9 and TRBJ1-2; 9 bases line up with TRBD1. This CDR3 contains 16 residues. Trimming at V came to 0 bases and at J to 2 bases, leaving 4 bases not matched to a gene. Germline assignment: CDR1 SEHNR and CDR2 FQNEAQ (reference sequence). CDR3: CASSLADRGGNYGYTF. Here the CDR3 DNA reads TGTGCCAGCAGCTTAGCGGACAGGGGAGGGAACTATGGCTACACCTTC.

This clonotype was found a few times. With a much larger clone just one base away, this may be a read error. The chain carries TRBV12-3 or TRBV12-4 and TRBJ2-3; D might be TRBD2 (5 bases). V was cut by 6 bases and J by 0 bases, with 10 bases left in between. The CDR3 loop spans 14 amino acids. The DNA for the CDR3 is TGTGCCAGCAGGGACGGGGTTAGCACAGATACGCAGTATTTT. It is translated as CASRDGVSTDTQYF.

This clonotype has a handful of counts. The CDR3 loop is CASSRYPTENDGYTF. The CDR3 DNA reads TGTGCCAGCAGCCGATATCCCACGGAAAATGATGGCTACACCTTC. This chain links TRBV13 with TRBJ1-2; no definite D call. CDR1 PRHDT and CDR2 FYEKMQ come from the germline V gene (reference sequence). Trimming left V 5 bases short and J 6 bases short, with 19 bases between. The CDR3 runs to 15 residues.

The chain employs TRBV20-1 and TRBJ2-5; 9 bases are shared with TRBD2. The CDR3 is made up of 15 amino acids. V trimming: 5 bases; J trimming: 11 bases; junction bases outside the gene matches: 18. Germline loops: CDR1 DFQATT, CDR2 SNEGSKA (reference sequence). For the CDR3, the DNA is TGCAGTGCTGCGAATCTAGCGGGGTCCAGAGGTGAGCAGTACTTC. This codes for CSAANLAGSRGEQYF.

This clonotype was observed a few times. This chain joins TRBV29-1 and TRBJ2-5, with D possibly being TRBD2 (6 bases). Germline V lookup: CDR1 SQVTM, CDR2 ANQGSEA. There are 12 residues in the CDR3. Trimming shortened V by 7 bases and J by 5 bases, and 14 bases separated the two germline ends. This CDR3 is CSGLRGGETQYF. CDR3 nucleotides: TGCAGCGGACTACGTGGGGGGGAGACCCAGTACTTC.

This clonotype was counted at least ten times. This chain connects TRBV27 to TRBJ2-1, with D possibly TRBD1 on 5 matching bases. V lost 3 bases and J 2 bases, leaving 11 bases between the germline ends. Germline V lookup: CDR1 MNHEY, CDR2 SMNVEV (reference sequence). The CDR3 spans 15 residues. The CDR3: CASSFLRGTYNEQFF. DNA of the CDR3: TGTGCCAGCAGTTTCCTAAGGGGAACCTACAATGAGCAGTTCTTC.

This clonotype has a handful of counts. The chain is built from TRBV6-6 and TRBJ1-4, with D possibly TRBD1 on 5 matching bases. The germline V and J ends were trimmed by 4 bases and 6 bases, with 21 bases remaining between them. CDR1 and CDR2 from the germline V gene are MNHNY and SVGAGI (reference sequence). The CDR3 is 17 amino acids. CDR3 bases: TGTGCCAGCAGTTTTCCCGGGACGGGTACCAAAGATGAAAAACTGTTTTTT. The encoded protein is CASSFPGTGTKDEKLFF.

On this clonotype itself: Just one base apart from a much larger clone, this may be a read error. The chain links TRBV15 to TRBJ2-5, with a possible D match to TRBD2 (6 bases). The CDR3 totals 15 residues. Looked up from germline, CDR1 is LNHNV and CDR2 is YYDKDF (reference sequence). V shed 5 bases and J shed 11 bases, with 24 bases lying between them. CDR3 in amino acids: CATSSEGHPSNEQYF. As DNA, the CDR3 is TGTGCCACCAGCTCGGAGGGCCATCCGTCAAATGAGCAGTACTTC.

J is TRBJ2-7 and V is TRBV2, with 8 bases aligning to TRBD2. The DNA end favors TRBJ2-5, so the J call may be wrong. There are 14 residues in the CDR3. CDR1 is SNHLY and CDR2 is FYNNEI in the germline V gene. Here the CDR3 reads CASSKTSALGTQYF. CDR3 in DNA: TGTGCCAGCAGCAAGACTAGCGCGCTGGGGACCCAGTACTTC.